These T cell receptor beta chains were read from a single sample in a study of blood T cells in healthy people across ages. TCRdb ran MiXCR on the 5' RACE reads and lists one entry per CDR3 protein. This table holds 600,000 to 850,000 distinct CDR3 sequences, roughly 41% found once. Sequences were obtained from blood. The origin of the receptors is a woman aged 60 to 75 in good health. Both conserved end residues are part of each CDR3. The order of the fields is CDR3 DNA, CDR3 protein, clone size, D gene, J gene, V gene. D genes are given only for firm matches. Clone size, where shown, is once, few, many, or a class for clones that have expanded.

cdr3_nt: TGTGCCAGCACAACAGGGGACACTGAAGCTTTCTTT
cdr3_aa: CASTTGDTEAFF
clone_size: -
d_call: TRBD1
j_call: TRBJ1-1
v_call: TRBV6-6

cdr3_nt: TGTGCCAGCAGTTTATACCCCAGACAGGGCGAGCAGTACTTC
cdr3_aa: CASSLYPRQGEQYF
clone_size: -
d_call: TRBD1
j_call: TRBJ2-7
v_call: TRBV27

cdr3_nt: TGTGCCACCGCCGGCCATTCAGCGTCCGATGAGCAGTTCTTC
cdr3_aa: CATAGHSASDEQFF
clone_size: few
d_call: -
j_call: TRBJ2-1
v_call: TRBV28

cdr3_nt: TGCGCCAGCACGACAGGGATGTCCTACGAGCAGTACTTC
cdr3_aa: CASTTGMSYEQYF
clone_size: many
d_call: TRBD1
j_call: TRBJ2-7
v_call: TRBV5-1

cdr3_nt: TGTGCCAGCAGTCCAGCTACCAGGAACACTGAAGCTTTCTTT
cdr3_aa: CASSPATRNTEAFF
clone_size: -
d_call: -
j_call: TRBJ1-1
v_call: TRBV7-9

cdr3_nt: TGTGCCAGCAGCCTCCCTTCGGACGGCAGTCAGCAGTACTTC
cdr3_aa: CASSLPSDGSQQYF
clone_size: -
d_call: -
j_call: TRBJ2-7
v_call: TRBV5-6

cdr3_nt: TGTGCCAGCAGTTTACGTCGGGTCAGGGTAGTTTCCCAATCTGACGAGCAGTACTTC
cdr3_aa: CASSLRRVRVVSQSDEQYF
clone_size: -
d_call: -
j_call: TRBJ2-7
v_call: TRBV28

cdr3_nt: TGTGCCAGCAGCCAAGACGGACAGCCTAACTATGGCTACACCTTC
cdr3_aa: CASSQDGQPNYGYTF
clone_size: few
d_call: -
j_call: TRBJ1-2
v_call: TRBV3-1

cdr3_nt: TGCAGTGCTAGAGAGCCGTCTAAAAACATTCAGTACTTC
cdr3_aa: CSAREPSKNIQYF
clone_size: -
d_call: -
j_call: TRBJ2-4
v_call: TRBV20-1

cdr3_nt: TGTGCCAGCAGCCAAGACTGGTCGTCGAATGAAAAACTGTTTTTT
cdr3_aa: CASSQDWSSNEKLFF
clone_size: few
d_call: -
j_call: TRBJ1-4
v_call: TRBV4-2

cdr3_nt: TGCAGTGCCAAGGGTCTAGCGGGTCACACAGATACGCAGTATTTT
cdr3_aa: CSAKGLAGHTDTQYF
clone_size: -
d_call: TRBD2
j_call: TRBJ2-3
v_call: TRBV20-1

cdr3_nt: TGTGCCAGCACCACCCCAGGGAAGGTTACTGAAGCTTTCTTT
cdr3_aa: CASTTPGKVTEAFF
clone_size: -
d_call: -
j_call: TRBJ1-1
v_call: TRBV6-6

cdr3_nt: TGTGCCAGCAGTGACAGGACCCGAAACACTGAAGCTTTCTTT
cdr3_aa: CASSDRTRNTEAFF
clone_size: -
d_call: -
j_call: TRBJ1-1
v_call: TRBV28

cdr3_nt: TGCATTGCTAGACTCGTCGAGGAGGGAATTCCTGTAGGGACCCAGTACTTC
cdr3_aa: CIARLVEEGIPVGTQYF
clone_size: -
d_call: -
j_call: TRBJ2-5
v_call: TRBV20-1

cdr3_nt: TGTGCCAGCTCACCTTGGGGGGGTGAGCAGTTCTTC
cdr3_aa: CASSPWGGEQFF
clone_size: -
d_call: TRBD2
j_call: TRBJ2-1
v_call: TRBV18

cdr3_nt: TGTGCCACCAGTGATAAAACCGGGACTAGCTTCACAGATACGCAGTATTTT
cdr3_aa: CATSDKTGTSFTDTQYF
clone_size: -
d_call: TRBD2
j_call: TRBJ2-3
v_call: TRBV24-1

cdr3_nt: TGCGCCAGCAGCTTAGGAGGGATGACTCAGCCCCAGCATTTT
cdr3_aa: CASSLGGMTQPQHF
clone_size: few
d_call: -
j_call: TRBJ1-5
v_call: TRBV5-1

cdr3_nt: TGCGCCAGCAACGACGGGAGGGCCACAGATACGCAGTATTTT
cdr3_aa: CASNDGRATDTQYF
clone_size: -
d_call: TRBD2
j_call: TRBJ2-3
v_call: TRBV5-1

cdr3_nt: TGTGCCAGCAGTCCCCCGGGACAGGGAAATGAAAAACTGTTTTTT
cdr3_aa: CASSPPGQGNEKLFF
clone_size: once
d_call: TRBD1
j_call: TRBJ1-4
v_call: TRBV7-9

cdr3_nt: TGTGCCAGCAGCCCCACAGCTAATGAAAAACTGTTTTTT
cdr3_aa: CASSPTANEKLFF
clone_size: -
d_call: -
j_call: TRBJ1-4
v_call: TRBV7-8

cdr3_nt: TGTGCCAGCAGCCCCCCAGGGATAAGTGAAAAACTGTTTTTT
cdr3_aa: CASSPPGISEKLFF
clone_size: few
d_call: -
j_call: TRBJ1-4
v_call: TRBV3-1

cdr3_nt: TGTGCCAGCAGCCCCGCCCGACTAGCGGGAGATCCCAAAAACATTCAGTACTTC
cdr3_aa: CASSPARLAGDPKNIQYF
clone_size: few
d_call: TRBD2
j_call: TRBJ2-4
v_call: TRBV7-2

cdr3_nt: TGTGCCAGCAGCGGACAGGTTAAGGATTACGAGCAGTACTTC
cdr3_aa: CASSGQVKDYEQYF
clone_size: few
d_call: TRBD1
j_call: TRBJ2-7
v_call: TRBV7-9

cdr3_nt: TGCAGTGCTAGTTCTGGACTAGTCGTTGAAGAGACCCAGTACTTC
cdr3_aa: CSASSGLVVEETQYF
clone_size: -
d_call: TRBD2
j_call: TRBJ2-5
v_call: TRBV20-1

cdr3_nt: TGTGCCAGTAGCAATACTAGGACAGGGGGAACCTCCTACGAGCAGTACTTC
cdr3_aa: CASSNTRTGGTSYEQYF
clone_size: -
d_call: TRBD1
j_call: TRBJ2-7
v_call: TRBV19

cdr3_nt: TGCGCCGGCAGAATACATGGCTTCTTAGAAGAGACCCAGTACTTC
cdr3_aa: CAGRIHGFLEETQYF
clone_size: -
d_call: -
j_call: TRBJ2-5
v_call: TRBV5-1

cdr3_nt: TGTGCCAGCAGCCAAGAACTAATAGCGGGAGTTTCTGGGGCCAACGTCCTGACTTTC
cdr3_aa: CASSQELIAGVSGANVLTF
clone_size: -
d_call: TRBD2
j_call: TRBJ2-6
v_call: TRBV4-2

cdr3_nt: TGTGCCAGCAGTTTAGGGGCCTTATACCCCCTCCACTTT
cdr3_aa: CASSLGALYPLHF
clone_size: -
d_call: -
j_call: TRBJ1-6
v_call: TRBV12-3/TRBV12-4

cdr3_nt: TGTGCCAGCAGTTTAGGGGCTAGCGCGAACACCGGGGAGCTGTTTTTT
cdr3_aa: CASSLGASANTGELFF
clone_size: once
d_call: -
j_call: TRBJ2-2
v_call: TRBV12-3/TRBV12-4

cdr3_nt: TGTGCCAGCAGTCAACAAGGGGCCTTGGGTACGCAGTATTTT
cdr3_aa: CASSQQGALGTQYF
clone_size: few
d_call: -
j_call: TRBJ2-3
v_call: TRBV3-1

cdr3_nt: TGTGCCAGCAGCTTTGGACTAGTTAGCGATGAGCAGTTCTTC
cdr3_aa: CASSFGLVSDEQFF
clone_size: -
d_call: TRBD2
j_call: TRBJ2-1
v_call: TRBV7-2

cdr3_nt: TGTGCCAGTGGAAGCCGGGACATCTACGAGCAGTACTTC
cdr3_aa: CASGSRDIYEQYF
clone_size: -
d_call: -
j_call: TRBJ2-7
v_call: TRBV6-5

cdr3_nt: TGTGCCAGCAGCCAAGACTATGGGGAGTTCCAAGAGACCCAGTACTTC
cdr3_aa: CASSQDYGEFQETQYF
clone_size: -
d_call: -
j_call: TRBJ2-5
v_call: TRBV4-2

cdr3_nt: TGTGCCAGCAGTTACTCCCCGCGGGGGGCCCACCAAGAGACCCAGTACTTC
cdr3_aa: CASSYSPRGAHQETQYF
clone_size: -
d_call: TRBD2
j_call: TRBJ2-5
v_call: TRBV6-5

cdr3_nt: TGTGCCAGCACCCCGGGACTGGACTACACAGATACGCAGTATTTT
cdr3_aa: CASTPGLDYTDTQYF
clone_size: -
d_call: -
j_call: TRBJ2-3
v_call: TRBV7-2

cdr3_nt: TGCAGTGCTAGTCATACCGGGCAGAGAGAGACCCAGTACTTC
cdr3_aa: CSASHTGQRETQYF
clone_size: -
d_call: -
j_call: TRBJ2-5
v_call: TRBV20-1

cdr3_nt: TGTGCCAGCAGCTTATCAGGGATTAATCAGCCCCAGCATTTT
cdr3_aa: CASSLSGINQPQHF
clone_size: few
d_call: -
j_call: TRBJ1-5
v_call: TRBV11-2

cdr3_nt: TGCAGTGCTTGGCAGCGGGGCTACGAGCAGTACTTC
cdr3_aa: CSAWQRGYEQYF
clone_size: -
d_call: TRBD2
j_call: TRBJ2-7
v_call: TRBV20-1

cdr3_nt: TGTGCCATCAGACCCGGGACAGGGGCCTACGAGCAGTACTTC
cdr3_aa: CAIRPGTGAYEQYF
clone_size: -
d_call: TRBD1
j_call: TRBJ2-7
v_call: TRBV10-3

cdr3_nt: TGTGCCAGCAGCTTAGGGGTTAGCGGGAGACGTCATAGATACAATGAGCAGTACTTC
cdr3_aa: CASSLGVSGRRHRYNEQYF
clone_size: -
d_call: TRBD2
j_call: TRBJ2-7
v_call: TRBV7-6

cdr3_nt: TGCGCCAGCAGCCAAGATGGAGATCAGCCCCAGCATTTT
cdr3_aa: CASSQDGDQPQHF
clone_size: few
d_call: -
j_call: TRBJ1-5
v_call: TRBV4-3

cdr3_nt: TGCAGTGCTACTGAGACAGGGGTTAATGAAAAACTGTTTTTT
cdr3_aa: CSATETGVNEKLFF
clone_size: -
d_call: TRBD1
j_call: TRBJ1-4
v_call: TRBV20-1

cdr3_nt: TGTGCCAGCAGCCCGATGCCGGGACAGGGAGTTGAGACCCAGTACTTC
cdr3_aa: CASSPMPGQGVETQYF
clone_size: few
d_call: TRBD1
j_call: TRBJ2-5
v_call: TRBV7-9

cdr3_nt: TGTGCCAGCAGTCCCGGTAGCTCCTACAATGAGCAGTTCTTC
cdr3_aa: CASSPGSSYNEQFF
clone_size: many
d_call: -
j_call: TRBJ2-1
v_call: TRBV5-1

cdr3_nt: TGCAGTGCTAGAGAGGGCAGGGTGACTAACTATGGCTACACCTTC
cdr3_aa: CSAREGRVTNYGYTF
clone_size: -
d_call: -
j_call: TRBJ1-2
v_call: TRBV20-1

cdr3_nt: TGCAGTGCTAGAGACAGCGTTGGGGATCCCCCGGTGACCCAGTACTTC
cdr3_aa: CSARDSVGDPPVTQYF
clone_size: few
d_call: -
j_call: TRBJ2-5
v_call: TRBV20-1

cdr3_nt: TGTGCCAGCAGCTTAGATTCCGGGAGGAATGAGCAGTTCTTC
cdr3_aa: CASSLDSGRNEQFF
clone_size: many
d_call: TRBD2
j_call: TRBJ2-1
v_call: TRBV7-2

cdr3_nt: TGTGCCACCAAGAGACTAGACTCCTACGGGCAGTACTTC
cdr3_aa: CATKRLDSYGQYF
clone_size: once
d_call: -
j_call: TRBJ2-7
v_call: TRBV12-3/TRBV12-4

cdr3_nt: TGCGCCAGCAGCCACGGGAGGGGTCCATCCTACGAGCAGTACTTC
cdr3_aa: CASSHGRGPSYEQYF
clone_size: -
d_call: TRBD2
j_call: TRBJ2-7
v_call: TRBV4-3

cdr3_nt: TGTGCCAGCAGTCCCACCACAGGGGGGCCCTACGAGCTGTACTTC
cdr3_aa: CASSPTTGGPYELYF
clone_size: -
d_call: TRBD1
j_call: TRBJ2-7
v_call: TRBV12-3/TRBV12-4

cdr3_nt: TGTGCCAGCAGTTTGTCTAGCGGGGGGGCGGGAGGTACGCAGTATTTT
cdr3_aa: CASSLSSGGAGGTQYF
clone_size: -
d_call: TRBD2
j_call: TRBJ2-3
v_call: TRBV12-3/TRBV12-4

cdr3_nt: TGTGCCAGCAGTGGCGGGGCAGATACGCAGTATTTT
cdr3_aa: CASSGGADTQYF
clone_size: many
d_call: -
j_call: TRBJ2-3
v_call: TRBV7-3

cdr3_nt: TGTGCCAGCAGTTACTCTTGGGCGGACAAGCTCGAGCAGTACTTC
cdr3_aa: CASSYSWADKLEQYF
clone_size: few
d_call: -
j_call: TRBJ2-7
v_call: TRBV6-2/TRBV6-3

cdr3_nt: TGCAGCGTTGATGTAGCGGGAGGACTGGGGGAGCAGTACTTC
cdr3_aa: CSVDVAGGLGEQYF
clone_size: -
d_call: TRBD2
j_call: TRBJ2-7
v_call: TRBV29-1

cdr3_nt: TGTGCCAGCAGCCCACACATGGGACAGGATACCGGTGAGCAGTTCTTC
cdr3_aa: CASSPHMGQDTGEQFF
clone_size: many
d_call: TRBD1
j_call: TRBJ2-1
v_call: TRBV7-2

cdr3_nt: TGTGCCACCGCCCCGGCTCCTCCGGGAGAGACCCAGTACTTC
cdr3_aa: CATAPAPPGETQYF
clone_size: -
d_call: -
j_call: TRBJ2-5
v_call: TRBV24-1

cdr3_nt: TGTGCCAGCTCACCCTCCCTTCGAGATGGCTACACCTTC
cdr3_aa: CASSPSLRDGYTF
clone_size: few
d_call: -
j_call: TRBJ1-2
v_call: TRBV18

cdr3_nt: TGTGCCAGCAGCCCCGGACTAGTTGCAGATACGCAGTATTTT
cdr3_aa: CASSPGLVADTQYF
clone_size: few
d_call: TRBD2
j_call: TRBJ2-3
v_call: TRBV7-2